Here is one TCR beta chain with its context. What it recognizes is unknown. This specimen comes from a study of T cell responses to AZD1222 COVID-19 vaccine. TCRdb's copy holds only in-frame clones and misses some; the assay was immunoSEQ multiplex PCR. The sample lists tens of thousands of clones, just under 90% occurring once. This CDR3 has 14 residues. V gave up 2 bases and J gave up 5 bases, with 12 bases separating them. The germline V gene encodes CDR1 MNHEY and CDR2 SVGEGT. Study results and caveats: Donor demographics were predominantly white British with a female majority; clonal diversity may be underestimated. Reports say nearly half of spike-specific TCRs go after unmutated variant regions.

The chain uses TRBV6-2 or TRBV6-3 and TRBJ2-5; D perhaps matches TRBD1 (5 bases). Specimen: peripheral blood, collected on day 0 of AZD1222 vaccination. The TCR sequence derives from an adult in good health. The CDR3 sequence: CASSYPDPGETQYF. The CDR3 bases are TGTGCCAGCAGTTACCCGGACCCAGGGGAGACCCAGTACTTC.